These 4 T cell receptor beta chains were all obtained from the same sample, sequenced in a study of CD8 T cells in ankylosing spondylitis. MiXCR, applied by TCRdb to the 5' RACE reads, yields one record per CDR3 protein. The sample shows tens of thousands of distinct CDR3 sequences, roughly 6.1% of them seen only once. The sample comprised synovial fluid, either unsorted or a sorted T cell fraction (not recorded which). Every receptor here comes from a male donor with ankylosing spondylitis.

The V gene is TRBV7-9, the J gene TRBJ1-3, with 10 bases identical to TRBD1. Losses at the gene ends were 7 bases for V and 4 bases for J; bases not matched to a gene: 7. This CDR3 is built from 15 residues. CDR1 and CDR2 (germline): SEHNR, FQNEAQ (reference sequence). CDR3 sequence (DNA): TGTGCCAGCACCCTGACAGGGGGCAGCGGAAACACCATATATTTT. Amino acids: CASTLTGGSGNTIYF.

This clonotype appeared a few times. The rearrangement joins TRBV11-3 to TRBJ2-3; D possibly uses TRBD1 or TRBD2 (6 bases each). The CDR3 spans 15 residues. The germline V gene has CDR1 SGHNT and CDR2 YENEEA. V dropped 1 base and J dropped 4 bases, with 12 bases sitting between them. CDR3 in amino acids: CASSLAPGAADTQYF. As DNA, the CDR3 is TGTGCCAGCAGCTTAGCCCCGGGGGCCGCAGATACGCAGTATTTT.

There are many counts of this clonotype. J is TRBJ2-7 and V is TRBV30, with D possibly being TRBD2 (7 bases). In germline, CDR1 is GTSNPN, CDR2 SVGIG (reference sequence). The V and J ends lost 5 bases and 2 bases respectively, with 13 bases between them. This CDR3 contains 13 residues. CDR3 in amino acids: CAWSGGGAYEQYF. Written as DNA, the CDR3 is TGTGCCTGGTCGGGGGGCGGGGCCTACGAGCAGTACTTC.

This clonotype came up many times. The chain employs TRBV20-1 and TRBJ2-1; TRBD2 matches at 10 bases. Losses at the gene ends were 0 bases for V and 8 bases for J; bases not matched to a gene: 7. This CDR3 has 15 residues. Germline V lookup: CDR1 DFQATT, CDR2 SNEGSKA (reference sequence). The CDR3 nucleotides are TGCAGTGCTAGAGATTGGGCTAGCGGGAGCTATGAGCAGTTCTTC. Protein sequence: CSARDWASGSYEQFF.